These T cell receptor beta chains were read from a single sample in a study of blood T cell repertoires in COVID-19. The table came from immunoSEQ multiplex PCR; TCRdb's copy has only in-frame clones and leaves some out. Among around 210,000 clones listed, around four fifths were seen once. The source material was peripheral blood. The receptors shown here come from a man in his 60s with COVID-19, enrolled during active disease. Each CDR3 is given with its conserved first and last residue. The D gene is left open where the match is weak. Clone size is not always given. Where it is, it says once, few, many or a class for expanded clones.

D gene	V gene	J gene	clone size	CDR3 protein	CDR3 DNA
-	TRBV3-1/TRBV3-2	TRBJ1-2	once	CASSQDRGNGFAF	TGTGCCAGCAGCCAAGATCGGGGTAACGGGTTCGCCTTC
-	TRBV10-3	TRBJ1-1	-	CAISGNGNTEAFF	TGTGCCATCAGTGGAAACGGGAACACTGAAGCTTTCTTT
-	TRBV7-2	TRBJ1-2	few	CASSLEGPGGYTF	TGTGCCAGCAGCTTGGAGGGCCCGGGTGGCTACACCTTC
-	TRBV6-2/TRBV6-3	TRBJ1-4	-	CASSYGGLNEKLFF	TGTGCCAGCAGTTACGGGGGACTAAATGAAAAACTGTTTTTT
-	TRBV16	TRBJ1-5	-	CASSPILRVNQPQHF	TGTGCCAGCAGCCCAATATTACGGGTCAATCAGCCCCAGCATTTT
-	TRBV6-5	TRBJ1-4	-	CASSPQGINEKLFF	TGTGCCAGCAGTCCCCAGGGGATTAATGAAAAACTGTTTTTT
-	TRBV18	TRBJ2-2	-	CASSPPWTLKRTGELFF	TGTGCCAGCTCACCACCGTGGACACTAAAGAGAACCGGGGAGCTGTTTTTT
-	TRBV7-9	TRBJ1-2	-	CASSHDGREGYTF	TGTGCCAGCAGCCACGATGGGAGGGAAGGCTACACCTTC
-	TRBV5-1	TRBJ2-1	-	CASSEGGAGSYNEQFF	TGCGCCAGCAGCGAAGGGGGCGCGGGGTCCTACAATGAGCAGTTCTTC
TRBD1	TRBV14	TRBJ1-1	-	CASSQQQGYTEAFF	TGTGCCAGCAGCCAACAACAGGGGTACACTGAAGCTTTCTTT
TRBD1	TRBV5-1	TRBJ2-5	-	CASSPGTGQETQYF	TGCGCCAGCAGCCCCGGGACAGGCCAGGAGACCCAGTACTTC
-	TRBV27	TRBJ1-2	-	CASSFWAGDGYTF	TGTGCCAGCAGTTTTTGGGCAGGGGATGGCTACACCTTC
TRBD2	TRBV3-1/TRBV3-2	TRBJ2-3	-	CASSITSGSPTDTQYF	TGTGCCAGCAGCATCACCAGCGGGAGCCCCACAGATACGCAGTATTTT
-	TRBV12-3/TRBV12-4	TRBJ2-3	-	CASSGLTTDTQYF	TGTGCCAGCAGCGGACTTACGACAGATACGCAGTATTTT
-	TRBV7-9	TRBJ1-4	-	CASSLMTDEKLFF	TGTGCCAGCAGCCTTATGACAGACGAAAAACTGTTTTTT
-	TRBV5-1	TRBJ1-5	-	CASSPNTDNQPQHF	TGCGCCAGCAGCCCGAACACAGACAATCAGCCCCAGCATTTT
TRBD2	TRBV30	TRBJ2-5	-	CAWTLAGVETQYF	TGTGCCTGGACCCTAGCGGGAGTTGAGACCCAGTACTTC
TRBD2	TRBV11-2	TRBJ2-7	-	CASSRRGGTTYEQYF	TGTGCCAGCAGCCGCCGGGGCGGGACTACCTACGAGCAGTACTTC
-	TRBV27	TRBJ2-3	once	CASRTRQERDTQYF	TGTGCCAGCAGGACACGACAAGAACGGGATACGCAGTATTTT
TRBD1	TRBV28	TRBJ1-2	-	CASRVQGREPDGYTF	TGTGCCAGCAGGGTACAGGGGCGTGAGCCGGATGGCTACACCTTC
TRBD1	TRBV7-9	TRBJ1-2	-	CASSRGQGHGYTF	TGTGCCAGCAGCCGGGGACAGGGGCATGGCTACACCTTC
TRBD2	TRBV3-1/TRBV3-2	TRBJ2-5	-	CASRRTDLAGQETQYF	TGTGCCAGCCGGAGGACGGACCTAGCGGGCCAAGAGACCCAGTACTTC
TRBD2	TRBV5-1	TRBJ2-7	-	CASSLGTSGLYEQYF	TGCGCCAGCAGCTTGGGGACTAGCGGACTCTACGAGCAGTACTTC
TRBD2	TRBV29-1	TRBJ2-5	once	CSTDGGGPQETQYF	TGCAGCACCGACGGCGGGGGACCCCAAGAGACCCAGTACTTC
TRBD1	TRBV7-2	TRBJ1-1	once	CASSRGPREAFF	TGTGCCAGCAGCAGGGGGCCGCGTGAAGCTTTCTTT
TRBD2	TRBV5-3	TRBJ2-2	-	CARSRSLAGGRTGELFF	TGTGCCAGAAGCCGAAGCCTAGCGGGAGGAAGGACCGGGGAGCTGTTTTTT
-	TRBV3-1/TRBV3-2	TRBJ1-2	-	CASSPRSSYGYTF	TGTGCCAGCAGCCCGAGGTCATCTTATGGCTACACCTTC
-	TRBV6-1	TRBJ2-7	-	CASSDEGSDEQYF	TGTGCCAGCAGTGATGAAGGGAGTGACGAGCAGTACTTC
TRBD1	TRBV4-1	TRBJ1-5	-	CASSQRDRGNQPQHF	TGCGCCAGCAGCCAGAGGGACAGGGGCAATCAGCCCCAGCATTTT
TRBD1	TRBV18	TRBJ1-1	-	CASSPSTGTGTNTEAFF	TGTGCCAGCTCACCATCGACCGGGACAGGCACGAACACTGAAGCTTTCTTT
TRBD1	TRBV2	TRBJ1-1	once	CASSEARGTGTGEAFF	TGTGCCAGCAGTGAAGCAAGAGGGACAGGGACTGGTGAAGCTTTCTTT